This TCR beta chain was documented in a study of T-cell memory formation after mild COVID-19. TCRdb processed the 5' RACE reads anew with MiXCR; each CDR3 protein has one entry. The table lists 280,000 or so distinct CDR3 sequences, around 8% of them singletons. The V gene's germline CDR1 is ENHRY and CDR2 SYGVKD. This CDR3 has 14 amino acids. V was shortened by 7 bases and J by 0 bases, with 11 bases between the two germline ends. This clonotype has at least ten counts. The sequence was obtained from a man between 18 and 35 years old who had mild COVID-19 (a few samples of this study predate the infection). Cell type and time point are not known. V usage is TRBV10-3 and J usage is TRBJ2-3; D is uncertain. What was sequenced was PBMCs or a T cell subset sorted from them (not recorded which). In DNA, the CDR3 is TGTGCCATCACCCCTGGTAGTAGCACAGATACGCAGTATTTT. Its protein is CAITPGSSTDTQYF.